The T cell receptor (beta chain) described here comes from a study of OX40 agonist ivuxolimab in advanced cancers. The overall study: Partial responses were achieved by three patients, one with hepatocellular carcinoma and two with cutaneous melanoma.

Findings and limits, study-wide: The CD4+ and CD8+ T cells in the blood had expanded clonally by week 6 at 0.1 to 3.0 mg/kg. On average, CD8+ T cells showed a greater number of expanded clones than CD4+.

As for this clone: The antigen remains unidentified.

The V gene end was trimmed by 3 bases and the J gene end by 2 bases; junction bases not matched to a gene: 8. This CDR3 comprises 16 residues. Germline V gene lookup returns CDR1 SGHTS and CDR2 YDEGEE. Assay used: immunoSEQ multiplex PCR; TCRdb lists only in-frame clones, some missing. The sample lists tens of thousands of clones; over 75% were seen once. This chain uses TRBV5-8 with TRBJ2-5, with 9 bases fitting TRBD2. This receptor was obtained from an adult with an advanced solid tumor such as melanoma, head and neck, liver or kidney cancer. Sequenced material: CD4+ or CD8+ T cells sorted from blood, taken in a trial of the OX40 agonist ivuxolimab. The CDR3 is CASSSRLAEHQETQYF. The CDR3 DNA reads as TGTGCCAGCAGCTCTAGACTAGCGGAACATCAAGAGACCCAGTACTTC.